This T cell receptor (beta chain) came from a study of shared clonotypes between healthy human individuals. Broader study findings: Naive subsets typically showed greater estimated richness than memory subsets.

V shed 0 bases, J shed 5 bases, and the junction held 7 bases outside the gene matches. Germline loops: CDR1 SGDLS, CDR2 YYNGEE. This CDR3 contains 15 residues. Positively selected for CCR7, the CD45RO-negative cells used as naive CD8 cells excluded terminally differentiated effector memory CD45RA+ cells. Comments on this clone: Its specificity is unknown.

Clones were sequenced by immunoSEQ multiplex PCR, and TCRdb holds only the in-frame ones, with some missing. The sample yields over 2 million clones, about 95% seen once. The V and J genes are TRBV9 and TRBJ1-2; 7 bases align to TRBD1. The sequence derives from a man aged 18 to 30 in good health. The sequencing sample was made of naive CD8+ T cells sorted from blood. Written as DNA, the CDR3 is TGTGCCAGCAGCGTAGTCGCCAGGGGGGATTATGGCTACACCTTC. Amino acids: CASSVVARGDYGYTF. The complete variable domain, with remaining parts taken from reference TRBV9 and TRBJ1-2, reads DSGVTQTPKHLITATGQRVTLRCSPRSGDLSVYWYQQSLDQGLQFLIQYYNGEERAKGNILERFSAQQFPDLHSELNLSSLELGDSALYFCASSVVARGDYGYTFGSGTRLTVV.